What follows are 5 T cell receptor beta chains derived from one specimen sequenced in a study of blood T cell repertoires in COVID-19 (TCRdb year 2020). The library was obtained by the immunoSEQ multiplex PCR assay. What TCRdb holds here is the immuneACCESS table cut down to in-frame rearrangements. Part of the clones is not present; checked against another copy, under half of the missing clones reflect an unresolved V gene, and the others are unexplained. This sample comprises some 140,000 clones, approximately 84% of them detected only once. The ten largest account for approximately 18% of the sample. Sample: peripheral blood. The receptors come from an elderly woman with acute or convalescent COVID-19.

The chain recombines TRBV29-1 with TRBJ2-7, with TRBD1 matching 8 bases. Germline CDR1 reads SQVTM; CDR2 reads ANQGSEA. The CDR3 is made up of 14 amino acids. The J segment lost 2 bases and the V segment lost 6 bases, leaving 9 bases of the junction unmatched. Here the CDR3 reads CSVAPLTGAYEQYF. For the CDR3, the DNA is TGCAGCGTCGCGCCCTTGACAGGGGCCTACGAGCAGTACTTC.

V is TRBV19 and J is TRBJ2-5; tentative D call: TRBD1 (6 bases). Trimming removed 4 bases at V and 4 bases at J, with 13 bases between. CDR1 is LNHDA and CDR2 is SQIVND in the germline V gene (reference sequence). CDR3 length: 14 amino acids. The DNA for the CDR3 is TGTGCCAGTAGTAGAACAGGGATTGGAGAGACCCAGTACTTC. Residues: CASSRTGIGETQYF.

The V and J genes are TRBV12-3 or TRBV12-4 and TRBJ2-7; no clear D gene. The CDR3 covers 12 residues. The V gene lost 1 base and the J gene lost 3 bases, with 4 bases spanning the gap. The CDR3 region is CASSLDNYEQYF. In nucleotides, the CDR3 is TGTGCCAGCAGTTTAGACAACTACGAGCAGTACTTC.

The gene calls are TRBV27 and TRBJ2-7; TRBD1 matches 8 bases. J gave up 3 bases and V 6 bases, and 7 bases lay outside the gene matches. Germline loops: CDR1 MNHEY, CDR2 SMNVEV (reference sequence). CDR3 length: 14 residues. The CDR3 region has the DNA TGTGCCAGCAGCGTGGACAGGGATCTCTACGAGCAGTACTTC. This codes for CASSVDRDLYEQYF.

This rearrangement joins TRBV18 to TRBJ2-5; 9 bases are shared with TRBD2. Trimming cost V 5 bases and J 7 bases; bases outside gene matches: 8. The CDR3 is 14 residues long. CDR1 and CDR2 (germline): KGHSH, LQKENI. The CDR3 here is CASSSLAGEGTQYF. CDR3 bases: TGTGCCAGCTCATCTTTAGCGGGAGAGGGGACCCAGTACTTC.